This entry is about one T cell receptor beta chain. V was trimmed by 0 bases and J by 5 bases, leaving 11 bases between them. This CDR3 comprises 15 residues. The germline V gene encodes CDR1 MNHNY and CDR2 SVGAGI (reference sequence). This specimen belongs to a study of OX40 agonist ivuxolimab in advanced cancers. Study at large: Patients were roughly 83% male with ages about 23 to 90, mean approximately 58.

Sequencing was performed with immunoSEQ multiplex PCR; in TCRdb, only in-frame clones are kept and a portion is missing. The sample has some 70,000 clones; almost 85% are singletons. The clonotype originates from an adult with an advanced solid tumor such as melanoma, head and neck, liver or kidney cancer. Sequences were derived from CD4+ or CD8+ T cells sorted from blood, sampled in a trial of the OX40 agonist ivuxolimab. This chain links TRBV6-6 with TRBJ2-1; TRBD2 is a possible D gene (5 bases). In DNA, the CDR3 is TGTGCCAGCAGTTACTCAAGCGGAGACCACAATGAGCAGTTCTTC. The encoded protein is CASSYSSGDHNEQFF.